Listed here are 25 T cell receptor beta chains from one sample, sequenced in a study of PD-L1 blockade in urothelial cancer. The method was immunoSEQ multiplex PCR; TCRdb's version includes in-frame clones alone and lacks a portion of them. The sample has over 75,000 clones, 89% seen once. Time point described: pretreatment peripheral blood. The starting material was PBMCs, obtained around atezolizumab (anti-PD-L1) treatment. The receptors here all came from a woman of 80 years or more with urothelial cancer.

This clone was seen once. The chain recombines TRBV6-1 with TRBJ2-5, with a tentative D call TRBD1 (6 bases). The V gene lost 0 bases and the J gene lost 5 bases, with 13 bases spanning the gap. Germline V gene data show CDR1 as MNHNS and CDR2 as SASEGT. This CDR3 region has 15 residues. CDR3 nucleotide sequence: TGTGCCAGCAGTGAAGCAGTCAGGGGACCGGAGACCCAGTACTTC. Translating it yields CASSEAVRGPETQYF.

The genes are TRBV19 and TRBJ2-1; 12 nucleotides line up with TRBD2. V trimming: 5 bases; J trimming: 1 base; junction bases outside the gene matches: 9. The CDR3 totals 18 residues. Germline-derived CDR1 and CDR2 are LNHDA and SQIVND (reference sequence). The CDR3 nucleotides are TGTGCCAGTAGTCCCCGATTTGGACTAGCGGGATCCTACAATGAGCAGTTCTTC. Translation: CASSPRFGLAGSYNEQFF.

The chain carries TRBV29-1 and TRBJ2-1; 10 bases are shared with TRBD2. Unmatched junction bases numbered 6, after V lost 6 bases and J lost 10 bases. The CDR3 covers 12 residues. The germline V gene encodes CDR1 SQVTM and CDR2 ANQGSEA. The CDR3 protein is CSVGSGRVEQFF. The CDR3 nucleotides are TGCAGCGTGGGCAGCGGGAGGGTCGAGCAGTTCTTC.

The CDR3 loop is CASSLTRGDTDTQYF. DNA of the CDR3: TGTGCCAGCAGCTTGACCAGGGGGGACACAGATACGCAGTATTTT. The rearrangement uses TRBV5-6 and TRBJ2-3; possible D gene TRBD1, 7 bases. The CDR3 spans 15 residues. V lost 1 base to trimming and J lost 2 bases, with 11 bases between them. Germline V gene data show CDR1 as SGHDT and CDR2 as YYEEEE.

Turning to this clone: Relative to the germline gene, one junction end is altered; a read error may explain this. CDR3 nucleotide sequence: TGTGCCAGCTGCCGGGACAGGAACGCCGGGGAGCTGTTTTTT. Protein product: CASCRDRNAGELFF. The genes are TRBV2 and TRBJ2-2, with 8 bases fitting TRBD1. CDR3 length equals 14 residues. CDR1 and CDR2 (germline): SNHLY, FYNNEI.

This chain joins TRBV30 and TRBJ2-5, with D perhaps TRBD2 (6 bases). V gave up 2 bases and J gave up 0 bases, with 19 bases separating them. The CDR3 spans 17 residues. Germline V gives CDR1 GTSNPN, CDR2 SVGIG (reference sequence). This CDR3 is CAWSPPVAVWYQETQYF. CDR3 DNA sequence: TGTGCCTGGAGTCCCCCGGTAGCGGTCTGGTACCAAGAGACCCAGTACTTC.

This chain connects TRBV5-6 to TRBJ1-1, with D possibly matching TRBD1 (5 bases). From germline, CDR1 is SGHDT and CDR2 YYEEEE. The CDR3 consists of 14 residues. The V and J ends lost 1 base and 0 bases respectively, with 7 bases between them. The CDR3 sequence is CASSLSGMNTEAFF. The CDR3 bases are TGTGCCAGCAGCTTGTCAGGGATGAACACTGAAGCTTTCTTT.

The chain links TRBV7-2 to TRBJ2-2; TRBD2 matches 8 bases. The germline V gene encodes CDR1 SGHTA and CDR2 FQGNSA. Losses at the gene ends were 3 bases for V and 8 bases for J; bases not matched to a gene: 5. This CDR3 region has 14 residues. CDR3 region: CASSFSGRRGELFF. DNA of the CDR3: TGTGCCAGCAGCTTCAGCGGGAGAAGGGGGGAGCTGTTTTTT.

The CDR3 bases are TGTGCCAGCTCACCGACCTATCAGGGGGCGCGGCCATACGAGCAGTACTTC. It translates to CASSPTYQGARPYEQYF. J is TRBJ2-7 and V is TRBV18; 8 nucleotides match TRBD1. CDR3 length equals 17 residues. In germline, CDR1 is KGHSH, CDR2 LQKENI. J was trimmed by 4 bases and V by 3 bases; bases with no gene match: 14.

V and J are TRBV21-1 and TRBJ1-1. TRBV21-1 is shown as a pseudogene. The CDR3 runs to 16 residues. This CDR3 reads CASSLRRKEEETEAFF. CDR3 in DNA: TGTGCCAGCAGCCTGAGGCGCAAGGAGGAGGAAACTGAAGCTTTCTTT.

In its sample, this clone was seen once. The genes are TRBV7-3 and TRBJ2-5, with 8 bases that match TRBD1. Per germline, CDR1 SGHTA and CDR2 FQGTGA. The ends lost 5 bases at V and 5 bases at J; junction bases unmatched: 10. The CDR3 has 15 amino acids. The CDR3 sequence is CASSPTGVIRETQYF. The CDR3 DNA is TGTGCCAGCAGCCCGACAGGGGTTATTCGGGAGACCCAGTACTTC.

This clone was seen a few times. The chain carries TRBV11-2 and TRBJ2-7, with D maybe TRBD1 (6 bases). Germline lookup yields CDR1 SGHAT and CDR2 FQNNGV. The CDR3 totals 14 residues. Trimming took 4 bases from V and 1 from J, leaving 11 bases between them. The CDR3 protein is CASSYGTPSYEQYF. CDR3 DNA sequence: TGTGCCAGCAGCTACGGGACACCGTCCTACGAGCAGTACTTC.

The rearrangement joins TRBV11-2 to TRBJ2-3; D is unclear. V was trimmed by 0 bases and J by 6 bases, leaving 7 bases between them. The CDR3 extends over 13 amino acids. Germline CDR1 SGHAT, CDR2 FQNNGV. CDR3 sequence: CASSLDQVDTQYF. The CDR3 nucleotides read TGTGCCAGCAGCTTAGATCAGGTGGATACGCAGTATTTT.

Written as DNA, the CDR3 is TGTGCCATCAGCACAGCGGGGATAACAGATACGCAGTATTTT. Translation: CAISTAGITDTQYF. The V call is TRBV10-3, the J call TRBJ2-3; 7 bases line up with TRBD2. The CDR3 consists of 14 residues. Trimming took 6 bases from V and 3 from J; bases not matched to a gene: 6. Per germline, CDR1 ENHRY and CDR2 SYGVKD.

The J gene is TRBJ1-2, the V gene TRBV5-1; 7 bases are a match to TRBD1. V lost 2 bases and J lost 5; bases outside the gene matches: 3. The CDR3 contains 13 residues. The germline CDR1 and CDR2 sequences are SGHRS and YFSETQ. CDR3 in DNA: TGCGCCAGCAGCTTCGGGGACAGATATGGCTACACCTTC. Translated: CASSFGDRYGYTF.

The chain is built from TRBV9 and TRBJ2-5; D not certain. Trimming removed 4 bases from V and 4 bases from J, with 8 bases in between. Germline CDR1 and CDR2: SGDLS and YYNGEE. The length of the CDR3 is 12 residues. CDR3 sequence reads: CASSSNRETQYF. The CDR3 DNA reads TGTGCCAGCAGCTCAAACAGAGAGACCCAGTACTTC.

CDR3 coding DNA: TGCGCCAGCAGCACCATTGGACAGTTGGCAGATACGCAGTATTTT. Encoded protein: CASSTIGQLADTQYF. J is TRBJ2-3 and V is TRBV5-1; tentative D call: TRBD1 (6 bases). V gave up 4 bases and J gave up 4 bases, with 16 bases separating them. The CDR3 covers 15 residues. Germline V CDR1 and CDR2: SGHRS, YFSETQ.

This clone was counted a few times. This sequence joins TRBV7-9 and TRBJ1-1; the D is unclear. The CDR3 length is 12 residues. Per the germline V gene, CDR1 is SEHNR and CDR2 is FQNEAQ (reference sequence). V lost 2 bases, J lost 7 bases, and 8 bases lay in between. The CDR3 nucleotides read TGTGCCAGCAGCTTAAGAGGAATTGAAGCTTTCTTT. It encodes CASSLRGIEAFF.

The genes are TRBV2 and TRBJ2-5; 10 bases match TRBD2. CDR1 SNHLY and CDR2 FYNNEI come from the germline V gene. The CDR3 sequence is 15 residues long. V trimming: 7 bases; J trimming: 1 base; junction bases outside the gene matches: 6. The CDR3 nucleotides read TGTGCCAGCATGGGTCTAGCGGGAGCCCAAGAGACCCAGTACTTC. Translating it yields CASMGLAGAQETQYF.

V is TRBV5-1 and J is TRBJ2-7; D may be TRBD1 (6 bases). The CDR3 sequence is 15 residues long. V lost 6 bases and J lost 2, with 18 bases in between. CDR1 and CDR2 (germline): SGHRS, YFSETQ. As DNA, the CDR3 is TGCGCCAGCACCCGAAGCACAGGGCAGCCCTACGAGCAGTACTTC. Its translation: CASTRSTGQPYEQYF.

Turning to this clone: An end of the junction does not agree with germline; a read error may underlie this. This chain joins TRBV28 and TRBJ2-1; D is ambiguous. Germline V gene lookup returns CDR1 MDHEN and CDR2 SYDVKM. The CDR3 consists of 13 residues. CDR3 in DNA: TGTGCCAGCACCACTTTTGGGCCCTCCGTATCGGTCTTC. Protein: CASTTFGPSVSVF.

CDR3 sequence (DNA): TGCAGCGTTGAGGGGTTTGTCGGGGGAGGTACCGGGGAGCTGTTTTTT. It encodes CSVEGFVGGGTGELFF. The rearrangement joins TRBV29-1 to TRBJ2-2; D is possibly TRBD2 (6 bases). Trimming took off 3 bases at V and 5 bases at J, with 19 bases between the two ends. The germline V gene has CDR1 SQVTM and CDR2 ANQGSEA. The CDR3 totals 16 residues.

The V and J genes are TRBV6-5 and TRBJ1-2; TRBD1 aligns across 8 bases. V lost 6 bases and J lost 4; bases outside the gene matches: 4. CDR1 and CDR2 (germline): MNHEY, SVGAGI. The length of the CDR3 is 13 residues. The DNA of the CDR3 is TGTGCCAGCAGGCCGACAGGGGCCTATGGCTACACCTTC. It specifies CASRPTGAYGYTF.

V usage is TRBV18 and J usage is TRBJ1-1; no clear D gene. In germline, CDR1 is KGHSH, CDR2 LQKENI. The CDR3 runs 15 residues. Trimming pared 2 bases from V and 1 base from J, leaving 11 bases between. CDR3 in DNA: TGTGCCAGCTCACCAAGTTGGCAGGCGAACACTGAAGCTTTCTTT. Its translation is CASSPSWQANTEAFF.

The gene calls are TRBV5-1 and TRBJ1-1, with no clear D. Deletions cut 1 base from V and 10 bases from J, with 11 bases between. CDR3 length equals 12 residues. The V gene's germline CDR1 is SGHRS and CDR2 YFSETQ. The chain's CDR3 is CASSLPAAGAFF. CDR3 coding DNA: TGCGCCAGCAGCTTGCCGGCCGCGGGAGCTTTCTTT.